This is a list of T cell receptor beta chains from one sample in a study of T-cell reconstitution after alpha-beta-depleted transplantation in children. TCRdb processed the PCR reads anew with MiXCR; each CDR3 protein has one entry. The sample contains roughly 500,000 distinct CDR3 sequences, around a third of which appear only once. The specimen was PBMCs from the stem cell graft donor, collected from the stem cell graft. The receptors shown here come from a human donor who donated a stem cell graft to a child with aplastic anemia. CDR3s include the opening cysteine and the closing phenylalanine or tryptophan. Each record gives: J gene, V gene, clone size, D gene, CDR3 DNA, CDR3 protein. The D gene is left open where the match is weak. The size field is filled for only some rows; it gives once, few, many or a size class.

TRBJ1-2 | TRBV12-3/TRBV12-4 | - | TRBD1 | TGTGCCAGCCGACAGGGTGACTATGGCTACACCTTC | CASRQGDYGYTF
TRBJ1-2 | TRBV6-5 | - | - | TGTGCCAGCAGTTACTCGGGGGGCGCGGACTATGGCTACACCTTC | CASSYSGGADYGYTF
TRBJ2-7 | TRBV7-2 | - | TRBD1 | TGTGCCAGCAGCCTGGAGACAGGGCGGGAGCAGTACTTC | CASSLETGREQYF
TRBJ1-3 | TRBV12-3/TRBV12-4 | - | - | TGTGCCAGCAGTTTAGCGCTAACAGGCGCCATCTCTGGAAACACCATATATTTT | CASSLALTGAISGNTIYF
TRBJ2-5 | TRBV11-1 | - | TRBD1 | TGTGCCAGCAGCTTAGGGGCGTTCAGTGTGACAGGGGGCTTTGAGACCCAGTACTTC | CASSLGAFSVTGGFETQYF
TRBJ1-2 | TRBV12-3/TRBV12-4 | - | - | TGTGCCAGCAGTTTGTCGGGACTCGGTGGCTACACCTTC | CASSLSGLGGYTF
TRBJ2-1 | TRBV12-3/TRBV12-4 | - | TRBD2 | TGTGCCAGCAGTTTTCCCCTCGGCGGGAGGCAGTTCTTC | CASSFPLGGRQFF
TRBJ2-5 | TRBV7-2 | - | TRBD1 | TGTGCCAGCAGCCACCCGCTCGGACAGGGGTTGAAAGAGACCCAGTACTTC | CASSHPLGQGLKETQYF
TRBJ1-1 | TRBV14 | - | - | TGTGCCAGCAGCCTGACAGTGACAACTGAAGCTTTCTTT | CASSLTVTTEAFF
TRBJ2-1 | TRBV20-1 | few | TRBD2 | TGCAGTGTGGGACGGGCCACTAGCGGGTTCTACAATGAGCAGTTCTTC | CSVGRATSGFYNEQFF
TRBJ2-3 | TRBV20-1 | - | - | TGCAGTGCTAGGGACGATACAAGCTCGGGGGCAGATACGCAGTATTTT | CSARDDTSSGADTQYF
TRBJ2-1 | TRBV7-9 | - | - | TGTGCCAGCAGCCAAACCCCCTCTGCGTTCTTC | CASSQTPSAFF
TRBJ2-3 | TRBV28 | - | TRBD2 | TGTGCCAGCAGGTTTGAGGCGGGAGCGCTCGAAGCGCAGTATTTT | CASRFEAGALEAQYF
TRBJ1-5 | TRBV12-3/TRBV12-4 | few | - | TGTGCCAGCAGTTTTGGGGGTCCCAATCAGCCCCAGCATTTT | CASSFGGPNQPQHF
TRBJ2-2 | TRBV4-3 | few | - | TGCGCCAGCAGCCAAGATCGGACCCTCGGCACCGGGGAGCTGTTTTTT | CASSQDRTLGTGELFF
TRBJ1-1 | TRBV29-1 | - | - | TGCAGCGCCCGAGAAAGGGATGCTTTCTTT | CSARERDAFF
TRBJ1-3 | TRBV12-3/TRBV12-4 | - | - | TGTGCCAGCAGCCCGGTAGGAAACACCATATATTTT | CASSPVGNTIYF
TRBJ1-2 | TRBV10-3 | few | TRBD1 | TGTGCCATCAGGGGGCAGGGGGATGCTAACTATGGCTACACCTTC | CAIRGQGDANYGYTF
TRBJ2-7 | TRBV12-3/TRBV12-4 | few | TRBD2 | TGTGCCAGCAGTTTAGCGACTAGCGGGAGACACGAGCAGTACTTC | CASSLATSGRHEQYF
TRBJ2-6 | TRBV6-4 | few | TRBD1 | TGTGCCAGCAGTCCGGGACAGGTCGCTACTGGGGCCAACGTCCTGACTTTC | CASSPGQVATGANVLTF
TRBJ2-5 | TRBV5-1 | - | - | TGCGCCAGCAGCCCGGAGGCGAGCTCGACAGGACCAAAGGAGACCCAGTACTTC | CASSPEASSTGPKETQYF
TRBJ2-3 | TRBV20-1 | - | TRBD2 | TGCAGTGCTAGTCGGGGACTAGCGGAAAGCACAGATACGCAGTATTTT | CSASRGLAESTDTQYF
TRBJ2-7 | TRBV20-1 | few | - | TGCAGTGCTAGAGTCGAAGTGGCAGGGAGCGAGCAGTACTTC | CSARVEVAGSEQYF
TRBJ1-2 | TRBV29-1 | few | - | TGCAGCACTGATAGGAGGGGGGACTATGGCTACACCTTC | CSTDRRGDYGYTF
TRBJ2-5 | TRBV20-1 | - | - | TGCAGTGTGGGCAAAGAGACCCAGTACTTC | CSVGKETQYF
TRBJ2-5 | TRBV5-1 | - | - | TGCGCCAGCAGCTGGGGGGCAGGGATGGAGACCCAGTACTTC | CASSWGAGMETQYF
TRBJ2-2 | TRBV7-9 | - | TRBD2 | TGTGCCAGCAGCCTCGGACTAGCGGGAGTCGGGGAGCTGTTTTTT | CASSLGLAGVGELFF
TRBJ2-1 | TRBV5-1 | - | TRBD2 | TGCGCCAGCAGCCGACTAGCCGAGAACTACAATGAGCAGTTCTTC | CASSRLAENYNEQFF
TRBJ2-2 | TRBV28 | - | - | TGTGCCAGCAGATCCGAAGTCGGGCGGACCGGGGAGCTGTTTTTT | CASRSEVGRTGELFF
TRBJ2-3 | TRBV6-2/TRBV6-3 | - | TRBD2 | TGTGCCAGCAGTCCCCTAGCGGGATCCGTAGATACGCAGTATTTT | CASSPLAGSVDTQYF
TRBJ2-6 | TRBV6-2/TRBV6-3 | - | TRBD2 | TGTGCCAGCACGTTACTAGCGGGGCTGGCCGGGGCCAACGTCCTGACTTTC | CASTLLAGLAGANVLTF
TRBJ2-7 | TRBV12-3/TRBV12-4 | many | TRBD2 | TGTGCCAGCAGTAGCGGGAGGACCTACGAGCAGTACTTC | CASSSGRTYEQYF
TRBJ2-2 | TRBV15 | few | TRBD2 | TGTGCCACCAGCAGTCCTCCCGGGAGGGCCTGGTCGACGAACACCGGGGAGCTGTTTTTT | CATSSPPGRAWSTNTGELFF
TRBJ2-1 | TRBV20-1 | - | TRBD2 | TGCAGTGCTCCGAAACAGACTAGCGGGAGTTTGAGTGAGCAGTTCTTC | CSAPKQTSGSLSEQFF
TRBJ2-7 | TRBV7-9 | few | TRBD2 | TGTGCCAGCAGCCCTCTACTAGCGGGGGAATCCTACGAGCAGTACTTC | CASSPLLAGESYEQYF
TRBJ2-1 | TRBV18 | - | TRBD1 | TGTGCCAGCTCACCACCAGGGACAGGCGGATACAATGAGCAGTTCTTC | CASSPPGTGGYNEQFF
TRBJ2-1 | TRBV15 | - | TRBD2 | TGTGCCACCAGCAGAGATTTTACTAGCGGTCTACTACTCTCCTACAATGAGCAGTTCTTC | CATSRDFTSGLLLSYNEQFF
TRBJ1-5 | TRBV7-2 | - | - | TGTGCCAGCAGCTTAGGGATTGCTCAGCCCCAGCATTTT | CASSLGIAQPQHF
TRBJ2-1 | TRBV7-9 | - | TRBD1 | TGTGCCAGCGAGGACAGGGGAACCTACAATGAGCAGTTCTTC | CASEDRGTYNEQFF
TRBJ2-1 | TRBV27 | few | - | TGTGCCAGCAGTTTCGTCCTTGGGTCGGATGAGCAGTTCTTC | CASSFVLGSDEQFF
TRBJ2-4 | TRBV20-1 | - | TRBD1 | TGCAGTGCTAGAGTTCGACAGGGGAAAAACATTCAGTACTTC | CSARVRQGKNIQYF
TRBJ1-1 | TRBV11-2 | few | - | TGTGCCAGCGAACCAATGTGGGAAGTCACTGAAGCTTTCTTT | CASEPMWEVTEAFF
TRBJ2-6 | TRBV15 | - | - | TGTGCCACCAGCAGGTCGACAGGGACTGGGCCCAACGTCCTGACTTTC | CATSRSTGTGPNVLTF
TRBJ1-2 | TRBV29-1 | - | - | TGCAGCGTTGTGAGGGACGGGGGGTCTAAGTATGGCTACACCTTC | CSVVRDGGSKYGYTF
TRBJ1-1 | TRBV18 | once | TRBD1 | TGTGCCAGCTCACGAGGGGGCGAGACTGAAGCTTTCTTT | CASSRGGETEAFF
TRBJ2-1 | TRBV29-1 | few | - | TGCAGCGTTGATGGCCCAAATGAGCAGTTCTTC | CSVDGPNEQFF